The clone carrying this T cell receptor beta chain has a handful of counts. These data come from a study of blood T cell repertoires in COVID-19. This CDR3 is built from 14 residues. Per the germline V gene, CDR1 is KGHSH and CDR2 is LQKENI. V gave up 4 bases and J gave up 10 bases; unmatched junction bases: 12. Sequencing used immunoSEQ multiplex PCR; TCRdb keeps in-frame clones, though not all of them. The data show more than 150,000 clones, over 75% seen once. Donors of Cohort 3 who recovered were those that had two negative PCRs, clearance, or symptom resolution. The sequenced sample was PBMCs or T cells enriched from blood (not recorded which). The source is a middle-aged man who had recovered from COVID-19. The chain has TRBV18 and TRBJ1-1; TRBD1 aligns across 7 bases. As DNA, the CDR3 is TGTGCCAGCTCACAGAACACAGGGGCGCAGGGAGCTTTCTTT. Translated, it gives CASSQNTGAQGAFF.